A single sample gave rise to the 31 T cell receptor beta chains below, sequenced in a study of T cells of healthy individuals. TCRdb fed the 5' RACE reads into MiXCR, producing one record per CDR3 protein. The table shows about 53,000 distinct CDR3 sequences, with approximately 15% occurring only once. The receptors derive from a human donor in good health.

At least ten counts were recorded for this clonotype. J is TRBJ2-6 and V is TRBV2, with a tentative D call TRBD1 (6 bases). CDR3 size: 15 residues. V was trimmed by 8 bases and J by 4 bases, leaving 15 bases between them. CDR1 is SNHLY and CDR2 is FYNNEI in the germline V gene. As DNA, the CDR3 is TGTGCCAGCGAGGGCAGGGGATACGGGGCCAACGTCCTGACTTTC. This encodes CASEGRGYGANVLTF.

This clonotype was seen repeatedly, ten times or more. The chain carries TRBV4-1 and TRBJ1-2; D gene ambiguous. This CDR3 contains 15 residues. Germline loops: CDR1 MGHRA, CDR2 YSYEKL. Deletions cut 5 bases from V and 8 bases from J, with 21 bases between. The CDR3 protein is CASSSLYTLDRGYTF. CDR3 sequence (DNA): TGCGCCAGCAGCAGCCTATATACCCTAGACCGCGGCTACACCTTC.

This clonotype was found many times. The chain uses TRBV7-9 and TRBJ2-1; D gene uncertain. The CDR3 is 10 residues long. CDR1 and CDR2 from the germline V gene are SEHNR and FQNEAQ (reference sequence). Trimming removed 1 base at V and 11 bases at J, with 3 bases between. The CDR3, as DNA: TGTGCCAGCAGCTTAGAGAAGCAGTTCTTC. Translating gives CASSLEKQFF. Based on the CDR3 plus reference TRBV7-9 and TRBJ2-1, the full variable domain is DTGVSQNPRHKITKRGQNVTFRCDPISEHNRLYWYRQTLGQGPEFLTYFQNEAQLEKSRLLSDRFSAERPKGSFSTLEIQRTEQGDSAMYLCASSLEKQFFGPGTRLTVL.

This clonotype has at least ten counts. This chain joins TRBV2 and TRBJ1-4; no clear D. In germline, CDR1 is SNHLY, CDR2 FYNNEI. CDR3 length equals 15 residues. Trimming stripped 6 bases from V and 4 bases from J, with 15 bases between. CDR3 sequence reads: CASRVTGQHNEKLFF. As DNA, the CDR3 is TGTGCCAGCAGAGTAACGGGTCAGCATAATGAAAAACTGTTTTTT.

This sequence joins TRBV10-2 and TRBJ2-6; no clear D gene. This CDR3 contains 17 residues. The germline gives CDR1 WSHSY, CDR2 SAAADI. With 6 bases removed from V and 0 bases from J, the gap between germline ends came to 15 bases. The CDR3: CASRPDWANSGANVLTF. The CDR3 DNA sequence: TGCGCCAGCAGACCCGACTGGGCTAACTCTGGGGCCAACGTCCTGACTTTC.

This chain connects TRBV20-1 to TRBJ2-5, with TRBD1 identical over 7 bases. Trimming took 4 bases from V and 5 from J; bases not matched to a gene: 7. From germline, CDR1 is DFQATT and CDR2 SNEGSKA (reference sequence). This CDR3 contains 13 residues. The CDR3 coding sequence is TGCAGTGCTACGGGACAGTTGTTCGAGACCCAGTACTTC. Translation: CSATGQLFETQYF.

This clonotype was found a few times. The J gene is TRBJ1-3, the V gene TRBV14; no reliable D call. CDR1 and CDR2 (germline): SGHDN, FVKESK. The CDR3 runs 13 residues. The V and J ends lost 7 bases and 4 bases respectively, with 11 bases between them. The CDR3 loop is CASTRRGGNTIYF. CDR3 bases: TGTGCCAGCACGCGTCGAGGAGGAAACACCATATATTTT.

In this sample, this clonotype turned up many times. The CDR3 DNA is TGCGCCAGCAGCCGGACCTTGGATCTCTACGAGCAGTACTTC. Translation: CASSRTLDLYEQYF. The chain links TRBV4-1 to TRBJ2-7; D gene uncertain. The CDR3 totals 14 residues. The germline V gene encodes CDR1 MGHRA and CDR2 YSYEKL. Trimming removed 4 bases from V and 3 bases from J, with 13 bases in between.

This clonotype was seen only a few times. The V and J genes are TRBV11-1 and TRBJ2-7; the D gene is possibly TRBD1 (6 bases). Trimming cost V 2 bases and J 7 bases, with 15 bases left between them. The germline V gene has CDR1 SGHAT and CDR2 FQDESV (reference sequence). The CDR3 length is 14 residues. Here the CDR3 DNA reads TGTGCCAGCAGCTTAAACAGGGTAGGACGAGAGCAGTACTTC. Protein sequence: CASSLNRVGREQYF.

This clonotype was detected only a few times. J is TRBJ2-3 and V is TRBV2, with D unclear. The CDR3 spans 15 residues. The V gene's germline CDR1 is SNHLY and CDR2 FYNNEI. Trimming left V 2 bases short and J 1 base short, with 10 bases between. The CDR3 coding sequence is TGTGCCAGCAGTGAACGGGCAGCGCGCACAGATACGCAGTATTTT. It yields the protein CASSERAARTDTQYF. Drawing the rest from reference TRBV2 and TRBJ2-3, the complete variable domain is EPEVTQTPSHQVTQMGQEVILRCVPISNHLYFYWYRQILGQKVEFLVSFYNNEISEKSEIFDDQFSVERPDGSNFTLKIRSTKLEDSAMYFCASSERAARTDTQYFGPGTRLTVL.

This clonotype was counted between two and nine times. This chain connects TRBV12-3 or TRBV12-4 to TRBJ1-6; 7 bases fit TRBD1. The CDR3 extends over 17 amino acids. The ends lost 1 base at V and 2 bases at J; junction bases unmatched: 5. The CDR3 nucleotides are TGTGCCAGCAGTTTAGAGAGGGGGCATGCCTATAATTCACCCCTCCACTTT. Its translation: CASSLERGHAYNSPLHF.

The chain carries TRBV6-6 and TRBJ1-1; unclear D gene. The V gene's germline CDR1 is MNHNY and CDR2 SVGAGI (reference sequence). V was cut by 7 bases and J by 0 bases, with 18 bases left in between. The CDR3 covers 16 residues. Here the CDR3 reads CASMTDLENLNTEAFF. CDR3 DNA: TGTGCCAGCATGACGGACCTTGAAAACTTGAACACTGAAGCTTTCTTT.

This clonotype came up many times. The V gene is TRBV9, the J gene TRBJ2-3; D gene uncertain. The germline V gene has CDR1 SGDLS and CDR2 YYNGEE. The CDR3 has 17 residues. V lost 4 bases and J lost 1, with 19 bases in between. CDR3 nucleotides: TGTGCCAGCAGCCCAAGCACGTGGTGGTCTGGCACAGATACGCAGTATTTT. This sequence encodes CASSPSTWWSGTDTQYF.

This clonotype was recorded at least ten times. The CDR3 spells CSAGPLHLEQYF. The CDR3 DNA sequence: TGCAGTGCTGGACCCCTACACTTGGAGCAGTACTTC. The chain is built from TRBV20-1 and TRBJ2-7; D not certain. Trimming stripped 5 bases from V and 7 bases from J, with 15 bases between. CDR1 is DFQATT, CDR2 SNEGSKA, per germline (reference sequence). The CDR3 consists of 12 residues.

This clonotype was observed many times. This chain uses TRBV29-1 with TRBJ1-5; D not certain. Germline CDR1 is SQVTM and CDR2 is ANQGSEA. The V and J ends lost 4 bases and 4 bases respectively, with 11 bases between them. The CDR3 has 13 residues. The CDR3 here is CSVGTSPNQPQHF. In nucleotides, the CDR3 is TGCAGCGTTGGTACGAGCCCAAATCAGCCCCAGCATTTT.

This clonotype was seen at least ten times. V usage is TRBV20-1 and J usage is TRBJ2-3, with TRBD1 as a possible D gene (6 bases). Germline V CDR1 and CDR2: DFQATT, SNEGSKA (reference sequence). The CDR3 is made up of 13 amino acids. The germline V and J ends were trimmed by 2 bases and 0 bases, with 6 bases remaining between them. The CDR3 DNA follows: TGCAGTGCTAGACAGGGGAGCACAGATACGCAGTATTTT. Residues: CSARQGSTDTQYF.

CDR3 sequence (DNA): TGTGCCAGCAGCTTAGCCGGGAACAATGAGCAGTTCTTC. It specifies CASSLAGNNEQFF. The J gene is TRBJ2-1, the V gene TRBV7-2; possible D gene TRBD2, 5 bases. The CDR3 covers 13 residues. Germline V gives CDR1 SGHTA, CDR2 FQGNSA. The V gene lost 0 bases and the J gene lost 5 bases, with 5 bases spanning the gap.

J is TRBJ2-4 and V is TRBV20-1; tentatively, D is TRBD1 (6 bases). Germline values: CDR1 DFQATT, CDR2 SNEGSKA (reference sequence). Trimming took off 3 bases at V and 0 bases at J, with 15 bases between the two ends. CDR3 length equals 16 residues. The CDR3 sequence: CSASVPGHRAKNIQYF. As DNA, the CDR3 is TGCAGTGCTAGTGTCCCGGGACACCGAGCCAAAAACATTCAGTACTTC.

This clonotype was observed at least ten times. The chain uses TRBV23-1 and TRBJ1-5; D remains ambiguous. TRBV23-1 is noted as an ORF with a role that remains uncertain. There are 20 residues in the CDR3. V dropped 3 bases and J dropped 0 bases, with 24 bases sitting between them. The CDR3 DNA is TGCGCCAGCAGTCAGCTGGGGAAACAGTACCTCTTCCATAGCAATCAGCCCCAGCATTTT. Its translation: CASSQLGKQYLFHSNQPQHF.

This chain connects TRBV15 to TRBJ2-3, with a weak D call TRBD2 (6 bases). From germline, CDR1 is LNHNV and CDR2 YYDKDF (reference sequence). The CDR3 totals 16 residues. V was cut by 0 bases and J by 4 bases, with 14 bases left in between. Here the CDR3 reads CATSRESGGFSDTQYF. CDR3 sequence (DNA): TGTGCCACCAGCAGAGAAAGTGGAGGGTTCTCAGATACGCAGTATTTT.

The chain carries TRBV13 and TRBJ2-1; maybe TRBD1 (5 bases). Between the trimmed V and J ends, which lost 1 base and 1 base, there was a span of 17 bases. The length of the CDR3 is 18 residues. Germline lookup yields CDR1 PRHDT and CDR2 FYEKMQ (reference sequence). CDR3 sequence reads: CASSLVSQGIRSYNEQFF. The CDR3 coding sequence is TGTGCCAGCAGCTTAGTGTCCCAGGGTATTAGGTCCTACAATGAGCAGTTCTTC.

This clonotype was detected ten times or more. The chain joins TRBV4-3 to TRBJ2-1; TRBD2 aligns across 10 bases. This CDR3 comprises 16 residues. In germline, CDR1 is LGHNA, CDR2 YSLEER. Germline trimming cut 7 bases from V and 8 bases from J; bases unmatched to any gene: 14. The CDR3 is CASTQQASGSTDEQFF. The CDR3, as DNA: TGCGCCAGCACCCAGCAGGCTAGCGGGAGTACGGATGAGCAGTTCTTC.

In its sample, this clonotype was seen many times. V is TRBV24-1 and J is TRBJ1-5; TRBD1 aligns across 9 bases. The CDR3 is 17 residues long. Germline trimming cut 2 bases from V and 1 base from J; bases unmatched to any gene: 5. The germline V gene encodes CDR1 KGHDR and CDR2 SFDVKD. The CDR3 is CATSDSVGQGSNQPQHF. CDR3 bases: TGTGCCACCAGTGATTCGGTAGGACAGGGGAGCAATCAGCCCCAGCATTTT.

This clonotype was seen more than once but under ten times. CDR3 region: CASSERQGDEKLFF. The CDR3 coding sequence is TGTGCCAGCAGTGAGCGTCAGGGGGATGAAAAACTGTTTTTT. The chain recombines TRBV25-1 with TRBJ1-4; 7 bases map to TRBD1. V was pared by 3 bases and J by 6 bases, with 4 bases of the junction left unmatched. CDR1 and CDR2 (germline): MGHDK, SYGVNS. The CDR3 contains 14 residues.

This clonotype was counted a few times. This chain joins TRBV10-3 and TRBJ1-1; perhaps TRBD1 as D (5 bases). In germline, CDR1 is ENHRY, CDR2 SYGVKD. The CDR3 is 14 residues long. V lost 3 bases, J lost 1 base, and 9 bases lay in between. The CDR3, as DNA: TGTGCCATCAGTGATGGGGGAGCGAACACTGAAGCTTTCTTT. Translation gives CAISDGGANTEAFF.

This chain links TRBV27 with TRBJ2-3, with unresolved D. The germline V gene has CDR1 MNHEY and CDR2 SMNVEV (reference sequence). The CDR3 sequence is 13 residues long. V lost 3 bases and J lost 2, with 6 bases in between. The CDR3 spells CASSFRATDTQYF. CDR3 nucleotide sequence: TGTGCCAGCAGTTTTAGGGCCACAGATACGCAGTATTTT.

The gene calls are TRBV5-5 and TRBJ2-1, with D possibly called TRBD1 or TRBD2 (5 bases each). The CDR3 sequence is 15 residues long. CDR1 is SGHKS, CDR2 YYEKEE, per germline (reference sequence). V dropped 0 bases and J dropped 8 bases, with 15 bases sitting between them. The CDR3 loop is CASSLVGDGRDEQFF. The DNA for the CDR3 is TGTGCCAGCAGCTTGGTGGGGGATGGGCGCGATGAGCAGTTCTTC. Combining the CDR3 with reference TRBV5-5 and TRBJ2-1 gives the whole variable domain DAGVTQSPTHLIKTRGQQVTLRCSPISGHKSVSWYQQVLGQGPQFIFQYYEKEERGRGNFPDRFSARQFPNYSSELNVNALLLGDSALYLCASSLVGDGRDEQFFGPGTRLTVL.

CDR3 protein: CSAPGPFGDHEQYF. The CDR3 DNA reads as TGCAGTGCTCCCGGACCGTTCGGGGACCACGAGCAGTACTTC. J is TRBJ2-7 and V is TRBV20-1; D might be TRBD1 or TRBD2, each matching 5 bases. CDR1 is DFQATT and CDR2 is SNEGSKA in the germline V gene (reference sequence). V shed 5 bases and J shed 5 bases, with 19 bases lying between them. There are 14 residues in the CDR3.

The chain is built from TRBV4-3 and TRBJ2-1; 9 bases fit TRBD1. The germline gives CDR1 LGHNA, CDR2 YSLEER. The V segment lost 3 bases and the J segment 7 bases; nucleotides outside the gene matches: 10. This CDR3 contains 16 residues. This chain's CDR3 is CASSHTRDRAGNEQFF. CDR3 coding DNA: TGCGCCAGCAGCCACACCCGGGACAGGGCAGGAAATGAGCAGTTCTTC.

This clonotype was found many times. J is TRBJ2-1 and V is TRBV20-1, with 8 bases aligning to TRBD2. The V and J ends lost 3 bases and 7 bases, in that order; junction bases with no gene match: 14. There are 16 residues in the CDR3. Germline CDR1 DFQATT, CDR2 SNEGSKA (reference sequence). The CDR3 DNA reads TGCAGTGCTAGGGACCCCTCAGCGGGAGAGGGTAATGAGCAGTTCTTC. Amino acid sequence: CSARDPSAGEGNEQFF.

Ten or more counts support this clonotype. This chain connects TRBV6-5 to TRBJ1-6, with no clear D. Germline CDR1 MNHEY, CDR2 SVGAGI. The V end lost 8 bases, the J end lost 7 bases, and 24 bases lay between the germline ends. The CDR3 extends over 17 amino acids. CDR3 residues: CASAPAEDLWFNSPLHF. CDR3 nucleotides: TGTGCCAGCGCCCCCGCCGAAGATTTATGGTTCAATTCACCCCTCCACTTT.